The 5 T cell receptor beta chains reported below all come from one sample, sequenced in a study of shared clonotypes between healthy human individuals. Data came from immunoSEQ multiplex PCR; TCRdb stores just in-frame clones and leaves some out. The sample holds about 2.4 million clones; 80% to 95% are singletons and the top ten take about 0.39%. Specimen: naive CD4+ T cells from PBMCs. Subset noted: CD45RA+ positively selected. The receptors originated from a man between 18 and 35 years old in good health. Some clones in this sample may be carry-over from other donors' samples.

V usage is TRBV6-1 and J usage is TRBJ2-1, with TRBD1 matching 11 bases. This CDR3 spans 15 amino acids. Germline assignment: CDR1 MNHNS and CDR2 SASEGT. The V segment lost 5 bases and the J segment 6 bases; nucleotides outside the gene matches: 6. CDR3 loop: CASSTGQGGTNEQFF. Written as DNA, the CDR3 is TGTGCCAGCAGTACGGGACAGGGGGGAACCAATGAGCAGTTCTTC.

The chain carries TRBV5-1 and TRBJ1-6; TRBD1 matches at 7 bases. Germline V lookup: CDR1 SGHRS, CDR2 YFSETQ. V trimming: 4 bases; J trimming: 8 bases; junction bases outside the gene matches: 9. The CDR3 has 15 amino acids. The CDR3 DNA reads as TGCGCCAGCAGCCCTGAACCGGGACAGCATTCACCCCTCCACTTT. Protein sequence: CASSPEPGQHSPLHF.

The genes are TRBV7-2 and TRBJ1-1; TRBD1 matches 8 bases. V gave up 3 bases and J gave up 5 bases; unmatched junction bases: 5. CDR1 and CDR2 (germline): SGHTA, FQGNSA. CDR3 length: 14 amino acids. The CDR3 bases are TGTGCCAGCAGCTTGCACCGGACAGGGACTGAAGCTTTCTTT. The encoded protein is CASSLHRTGTEAFF.

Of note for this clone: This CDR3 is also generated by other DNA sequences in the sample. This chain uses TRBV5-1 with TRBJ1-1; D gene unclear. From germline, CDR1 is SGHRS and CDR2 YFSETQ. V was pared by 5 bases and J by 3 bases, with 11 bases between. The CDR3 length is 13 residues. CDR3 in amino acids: CASSLVRDTEAFF. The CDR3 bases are TGCGCCAGCAGTCTGGTTCGTGACACTGAAGCTTTCTTT.

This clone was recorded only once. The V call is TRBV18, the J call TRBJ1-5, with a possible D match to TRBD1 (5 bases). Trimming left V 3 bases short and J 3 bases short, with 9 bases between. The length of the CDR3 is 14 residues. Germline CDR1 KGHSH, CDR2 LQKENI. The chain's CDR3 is CASSPSTDNQPQHF. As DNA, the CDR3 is TGTGCCAGCTCACCGTCGACAGACAATCAGCCCCAGCATTTT.